These 25 T cell receptor beta chains were sequenced from one sample in a study of T cell repertoires in cytomegalovirus infection. Their antigen targets remain unknown. TCRdb recomputed calls from the reads with MiXCR, one row per CDR3 protein. The sample yields some 800,000 distinct CDR3 sequences, almost 30% seen once. The source material was cultured CD8+ T cells from PBMCs, sampled from culture after CMV antigen stimulation. The receptors were gathered from a human donor in good health (CMV status not recorded). Some clones in this sample may be carry-over from other donors' samples.

V and J are TRBV2 and TRBJ2-5; 8 nucleotides line up with TRBD2. The junction had 4 bases not matched to a gene; V was cut back by 9 bases and J by 4 bases. This CDR3 has 12 amino acids. Germline CDR1 is SNHLY and CDR2 is FYNNEI. CDR3 sequence (DNA): TGTGCCAGGAGCGGGGGAAGAGAGACCCAGTACTTC. Amino acids: CARSGGRETQYF.

V gene TRBV6-5 combines with J gene TRBJ2-2; 7 bases are a match to TRBD1. From germline, CDR1 is MNHEY and CDR2 SVGAGI. This CDR3 region has 15 residues. V lost 6 bases, J lost 0 bases, and 4 bases stayed unmatched. The CDR3 nucleotides are TGTGCCAGCAGGCATGACAGGGCGAACACCGGGGAGCTGTTTTTT. It is translated as CASRHDRANTGELFF.

A single count supports this clonotype. The V call is TRBV5-6, the J call TRBJ1-2; 9 nucleotides line up with TRBD1. V lost 4 bases, J lost 6 bases, and 10 bases stayed unmatched. This CDR3 is built from 15 residues. The germline V gene encodes CDR1 SGHDT and CDR2 YYEEEE. CDR3 amino acids: CASSEGQGDNNGYTF. CDR3 nucleotides: TGTGCCAGCAGCGAGGGACAGGGAGACAACAATGGCTACACCTTC.

V and J are TRBV6-2 or TRBV6-3 and TRBJ2-3; the match to TRBD2 covers 7 bases. This CDR3 comprises 14 residues. J was trimmed by 2 bases and V by 6 bases; bases with no gene match: 5. Germline CDR1 is MNHEY and CDR2 is SVGEGT. The CDR3 coding sequence is TGTGCCAGCAGCATTCTAGCGGTCACAGATACGCAGTATTTT. The encoded protein is CASSILAVTDTQYF.

In this sample, this clonotype turned up a few times. The chain combines TRBV7-9 with TRBJ2-3; D may be TRBD1 (5 bases). V was clipped by 3 bases and J by 4 bases, with 17 bases between them. Germline CDR1 is SEHNR and CDR2 is FQNEAQ (reference sequence). The CDR3 is 16 residues long. Here the CDR3 reads CASSFPDIGRPDTQYF. CDR3 bases: TGTGCCAGCAGCTTCCCGGACATCGGGCGCCCAGATACGCAGTATTTT.

The V gene is TRBV29-1, the J gene TRBJ1-2; TRBD1 matches 8 bases. With 5 bases clipped from V and 3 bases from J, the junction kept 5 bases outside the gene matches. CDR1 and CDR2 (germline): SQVTM, ANQGSEA. The CDR3 extends over 13 amino acids. CDR3 residues: CSVFPDRDYGYTF. DNA of the CDR3: TGCAGCGTTTTTCCGGACAGGGACTATGGCTACACCTTC.

This clonotype was counted a single time. The chain couples TRBV29-1 to TRBJ1-1; D is uncertain. V was trimmed by 0 bases and J by 1 base, leaving 6 bases between them. CDR1 SQVTM and CDR2 ANQGSEA come from the germline V gene. The CDR3 loop spans 13 amino acids. This chain's CDR3 is CSVEDRQNTEAFF. For the CDR3, the DNA is TGCAGCGTTGAAGATAGGCAGAACACTGAAGCTTTCTTT.

This clonotype has more than one count but fewer than ten. The V gene is TRBV5-4, the J gene TRBJ1-2; TRBD1 might be the D (6 bases). CDR1 is SGHNT, CDR2 YYREEE, per germline (reference sequence). The CDR3 runs 12 residues. Trimming took 4 bases from V and 8 from J, leaving 12 bases between them. In DNA form, the CDR3 reads TGTGCCAGCAGCCCTACAGGGCTCGGCTACACCTTC. This sequence encodes CASSPTGLGYTF.

This clonotype was recorded at least ten times. The chain joins TRBV20-1 to TRBJ2-4, with 7 bases fitting TRBD1. V trimming: 5 bases; J trimming: 5 bases; junction bases outside the gene matches: 3. The CDR3 spans 12 residues. Germline lookup yields CDR1 DFQATT and CDR2 SNEGSKA (reference sequence). CDR3 sequence: CSASDRENIQYF. CDR3 bases: TGCAGTGCTTCAGACAGGGAAAACATTCAGTACTTC.

V is TRBV12-3 or TRBV12-4 and J is TRBJ1-3, with D possibly being TRBD1 (6 bases). Trimming took 6 bases from V and 13 from J, leaving 16 bases between them. CDR3 length equals 12 residues. The CDR3 DNA reads as TGTGCCAGCAGATCCCCACAGGGTATTATATATTTT. Translated: CASRSPQGIIYF.

This clonotype was picked up a small number of times. The chain is built from TRBV7-9 and TRBJ2-1, with 11 bases identical to TRBD2. This CDR3 region has 17 residues. With V trimmed by 1 base and J by 4 bases, 6 bases remained unmatched. The germline CDR1 and CDR2 sequences are SEHNR and FQNEAQ (reference sequence). CDR3 sequence (DNA): TGTGCCAGCAGCTTAGGGTATACTAGCGGGGGATACAATGAGCAGTTCTTC. Translating it yields CASSLGYTSGGYNEQFF.

There are a few counts of this clonotype. The chain joins TRBV6-2 or TRBV6-3 to TRBJ1-1, with a tentative D call TRBD1 (5 bases). Looked up from germline, CDR1 is MNHEY and CDR2 is SVGEGT. V shed 4 bases and J shed 4 bases, with 13 bases lying between them. The CDR3 extends over 14 amino acids. Here the CDR3 DNA reads TGTGCCAGCAGTTTCCTTCCAGGGTTCACTGAAGCTTTCTTT. It yields the protein CASSFLPGFTEAFF.

This clonotype was seen at least ten times. This rearrangement joins TRBV7-2 to TRBJ1-1; 7 bases agree with TRBD1. Germline loops: CDR1 SGHTA, CDR2 FQGNSA. Germline trimming cut 5 bases from V and 7 bases from J; bases unmatched to any gene: 4. There are 12 residues in the CDR3. The CDR3 sequence is CASSVGQVEAFF. As DNA, the CDR3 is TGTGCCAGCAGCGTAGGACAGGTTGAAGCTTTCTTT.

The CDR3 sequence is CASSTPERRSGKEGANVLTF. CDR3 DNA: TGTGCCAGCAGTACGCCCGAACGCCGTTCTGGGAAGGAAGGGGCCAACGTCCTGACTTTC. The chain joins TRBV25-1 to TRBJ2-6; the D is unclear. Germline-derived CDR1 and CDR2 are MGHDK and SYGVNS. Between the trimmed V and J ends, which lost 5 bases and 4 bases, there was a span of 27 bases. The CDR3 has 20 amino acids.

With regard to this clonotype: An end of the junction differs from the germline gene, which may be a read error. The chain couples TRBV4-3 to TRBJ1-1; D gene uncertain. Looked up from germline, CDR1 is LGHNA and CDR2 is YSLEER. The CDR3 loop spans 12 amino acids. CDR3: CASRQVGAEAFF. The CDR3 nucleotides are TGCGCCAGCAGACAAGTAGGAGCTGAAGCTTTCTTT.

This clonotype was seen a single time. V and J are TRBV28 and TRBJ2-1; 12 bases align to TRBD2. This CDR3 contains 17 residues. Germline loops: CDR1 MDHEN, CDR2 SYDVKM. V shed 6 bases and J 1 base; nucleotides not matched to a gene: 7. DNA for the CDR3: TGTGCCAGCAGGGACGGGACTAGCGGGCTATCCTACAATGAGCAGTTCTTC. Translation: CASRDGTSGLSYNEQFF.

The V and J genes are TRBV5-5 and TRBJ2-2; 10 bases fit TRBD1. CDR1 is SGHKS, CDR2 YYEKEE, per germline (reference sequence). The CDR3 spans 17 residues. Trimming at V came to 3 bases and at J to 4 bases, leaving 9 bases not matched to a gene. The CDR3 protein is CASSSPRTGGRTGELFF. In DNA form, the CDR3 reads TGTGCCAGCAGCTCCCCGAGGACAGGGGGACGCACCGGGGAGCTGTTTTTT.

This clonotype was seen a handful of times. The rearrangement links TRBV7-6 to TRBJ1-5; a possible D gene is TRBD1 (6 bases). The CDR3 length is 16 residues. Germline CDR1 and CDR2: SGHVS and FNYEAQ. Trimming took off 5 bases at V and 1 base at J, with 15 bases between the two ends. The CDR3 DNA sequence: TGTGCCAGCAGCCCCGACACAGGGATAAGCAATCAGCCCCAGCATTTT. It codes for CASSPDTGISNQPQHF.

CDR3 in DNA: TGTGCCACCAGTGATCCTCGGGGGGGCCCAGACAATGAGCAGTTCTTC. It translates to CATSDPRGGPDNEQFF. J is TRBJ2-1 and V is TRBV24-1; 8 bases fit TRBD2. Trimming took 3 bases from V and 5 from J; bases not matched to a gene: 8. This CDR3 comprises 16 residues. Germline assignment: CDR1 KGHDR and CDR2 SFDVKD.

This clonotype was seen ten or more times. The chain uses TRBV7-9 and TRBJ1-2; tentative D call: TRBD1 (5 bases). Germline values: CDR1 SEHNR, CDR2 FQNEAQ (reference sequence). V lost 1 base, J lost 3 bases, and 9 bases lay in between. This CDR3 spans 14 amino acids. CDR3 sequence reads: CASSLGQTDYGYTF. The CDR3 DNA sequence: TGTGCCAGCAGCTTAGGACAGACTGACTATGGCTACACCTTC.

The sample holds many counts of this clonotype. CDR3 residues: CASSLGTGRTEAFF. For the CDR3, the DNA is TGTGCCAGCAGCTTAGGGACAGGGCGGACTGAAGCTTTCTTT. This rearrangement joins TRBV7-6 to TRBJ1-1; TRBD1 matches at 8 bases. The V and J ends lost 1 base and 5 bases, in that order; junction bases with no gene match: 3. Per germline, CDR1 SGHVS and CDR2 FNYEAQ. This CDR3 contains 14 residues.

The chain joins TRBV4-2 to TRBJ2-3, with D tentatively TRBD2 (6 bases). This CDR3 spans 15 amino acids. V gave up 4 bases and J gave up 2 bases, with 13 bases separating them. Germline V gene sequence: CDR1 LGHNA, CDR2 YNFKEQ. The CDR3 DNA reads TGTGCCAGCAGCCCGGGAGTGCGCTCCACAGATACGCAGTATTTT. Protein sequence: CASSPGVRSTDTQYF.

This clonotype came up many times. The J gene is TRBJ1-2, the V gene TRBV4-1; the D gene is possibly TRBD1 (5 bases). The CDR3 runs 14 residues. The V end lost 4 bases, the J end lost 7 bases, and 16 bases lay between the germline ends. Germline lookup yields CDR1 MGHRA and CDR2 YSYEKL. The CDR3 reads CASSLPTIGGGYTF. The CDR3 nucleotides are TGCGCCAGCAGCCTCCCGACCATCGGGGGTGGCTACACCTTC.

This clonotype occurred a few times. The rearrangement links TRBV6-1 to TRBJ2-3; TRBD1 aligns across 8 bases. With V trimmed by 4 bases and J by 4 bases, 4 bases remained unmatched. The length of the CDR3 is 14 residues. Germline lookup yields CDR1 MNHNS and CDR2 SASEGT. The CDR3 bases are TGTGCCAGCAGTGTAGTGACAGGGGCAGATACGCAGTATTTT. It translates to CASSVVTGADTQYF.

The table lists this clonotype with many counts. The V and J genes are TRBV27 and TRBJ1-6; TRBD1 might be the D (5 bases). V was shortened by 6 bases and J by 7 bases, with 10 bases between the two germline ends. The CDR3 is 13 residues long. CDR1 and CDR2 from the germline V gene are MNHEY and SMNVEV (reference sequence). CDR3 protein: CASSLGGNSPLHF. The DNA for the CDR3 is TGTGCCAGCAGCCTGGGGGGGAATTCACCCCTCCACTTT.